Given below is one TCR beta chain in context. Its antigen is as yet unknown. This sample stems from a study of cytomegalovirus exposure and HLA in healthy donors. General study results and limits: Rare TCR sequences dominated, though some public TCRs recurred in many donors. TCR beta chains numbering some 150 were designated cytomegalovirus-associated. Reported findings show TCR beta sequences accurately forecast HLA-A and HLA-B alleles in most subjects.

The V gene end was trimmed by 1 base and the J gene end by 6 bases; junction bases not matched to a gene: 6. The CDR3 contains 16 residues. Germline V CDR1 and CDR2: LGHNA, YSLEER. Amplification used 60 Vbeta primers and 13 Jbeta primers. Per the original data handling: As a later analysis found, there were 78 million or so unique TCR beta chains, of which approximately 10 million were shared. Sequencing was performed with immunoSEQ multiplex PCR; in TCRdb, only in-frame clones are kept and a portion is missing. The D gene and trimming were derived from the DNA, and the V and J assignments and clone size from that table. The data contain about 72,000 clones, 70% to 80% of them seen just once; the ten biggest clones take up approximately 3.4%.

This clonotype was sampled from a middle-aged man in good health and CMV-seronegative. This chain joins TRBV4-3 and TRBJ2-3; 11 positions match TRBD1. Sequencing used PBMCs. The CDR3 reads CASSQVDRGRVDTQYF. Here the CDR3 DNA reads TGCGCCAGCAGCCAAGTGGACAGGGGGCGAGTTGATACGCAGTATTTT.